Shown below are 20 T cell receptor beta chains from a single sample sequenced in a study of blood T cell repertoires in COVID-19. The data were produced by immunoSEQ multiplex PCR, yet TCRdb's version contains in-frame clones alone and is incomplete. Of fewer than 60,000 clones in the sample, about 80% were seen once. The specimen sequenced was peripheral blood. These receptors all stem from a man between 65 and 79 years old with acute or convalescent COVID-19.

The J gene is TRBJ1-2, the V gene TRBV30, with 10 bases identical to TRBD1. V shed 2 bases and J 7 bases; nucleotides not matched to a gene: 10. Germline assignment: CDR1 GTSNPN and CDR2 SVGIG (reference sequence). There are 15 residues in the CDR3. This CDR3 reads CAWSIISGTGAGYTF. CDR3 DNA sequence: TGTGCCTGGAGTATTATCTCCGGGACAGGGGCTGGCTACACCTTC.

The chain's CDR3 is CASSLTPAGVVNEQFF. DNA of the CDR3: TGTGCCAGCAGTTTAACTCCAGCGGGGGTGGTCAATGAGCAGTTCTTC. The chain employs TRBV27 and TRBJ2-1; 8 nucleotides match TRBD2. CDR1 is MNHEY and CDR2 is SMNVEV in the germline V gene (reference sequence). The CDR3 sequence is 16 residues long. V was pared by 2 bases and J by 6 bases, with 9 bases of the junction left unmatched.

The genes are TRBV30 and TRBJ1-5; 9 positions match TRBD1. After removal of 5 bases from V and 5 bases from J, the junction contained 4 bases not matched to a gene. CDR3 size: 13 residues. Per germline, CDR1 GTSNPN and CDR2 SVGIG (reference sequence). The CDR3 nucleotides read TGTGCCTGGGGACAGGGGTGGGATCAGCCCCAGCATTTT. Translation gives CAWGQGWDQPQHF.

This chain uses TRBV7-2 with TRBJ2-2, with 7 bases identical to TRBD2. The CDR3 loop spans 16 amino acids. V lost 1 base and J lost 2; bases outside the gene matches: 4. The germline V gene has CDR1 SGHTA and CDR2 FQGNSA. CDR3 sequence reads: CASSLVASGNTGELFF. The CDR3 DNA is TGTGCCAGCAGCTTAGTGGCTAGCGGTAACACCGGGGAGCTGTTTTTT.

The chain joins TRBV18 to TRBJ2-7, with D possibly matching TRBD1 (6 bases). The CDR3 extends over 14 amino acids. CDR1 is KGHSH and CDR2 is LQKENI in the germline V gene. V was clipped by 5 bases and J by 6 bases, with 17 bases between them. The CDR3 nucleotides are TGTGCCAGCTCATCCCGGGACACAGAGGGCGAGCAGTACTTC. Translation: CASSSRDTEGEQYF.

The CDR3 protein is CASLGRNSPLHF. In DNA, the CDR3 is TGTGCCTCCCTGGGGCGTAATTCACCCCTCCACTTT. The chain joins TRBV28 to TRBJ1-6; D is possibly TRBD1 (5 bases). Germline CDR1 MDHEN, CDR2 SYDVKM. The CDR3 loop spans 12 amino acids. Between the trimmed V and J ends, which lost 11 bases and 6 bases, there was a span of 11 bases.

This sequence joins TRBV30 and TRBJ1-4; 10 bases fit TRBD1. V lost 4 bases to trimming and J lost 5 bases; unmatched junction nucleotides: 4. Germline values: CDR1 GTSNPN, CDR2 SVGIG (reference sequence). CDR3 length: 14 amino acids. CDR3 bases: TGTGCCTGGAATTCGGGACAGGGGAATGAAAAACTGTTTTTT. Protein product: CAWNSGQGNEKLFF.

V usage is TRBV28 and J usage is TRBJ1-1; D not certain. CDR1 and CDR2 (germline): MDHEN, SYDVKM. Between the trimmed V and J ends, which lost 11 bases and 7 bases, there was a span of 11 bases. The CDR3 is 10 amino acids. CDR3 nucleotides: TGTGCCGCCAGGAACCATGAAGCTTTCTTT. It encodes CAARNHEAFF. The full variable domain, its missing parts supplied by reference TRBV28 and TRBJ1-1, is DVKVTQSSRYLVKRTGEKVFLECVQDMDHENMFWYRQDPGLGLRLIYFSYDVKMKEKGDIPEGYSVSREKKERFSLILESASTNQTSMYLCAARNHEAFFGQGTRLTVV.

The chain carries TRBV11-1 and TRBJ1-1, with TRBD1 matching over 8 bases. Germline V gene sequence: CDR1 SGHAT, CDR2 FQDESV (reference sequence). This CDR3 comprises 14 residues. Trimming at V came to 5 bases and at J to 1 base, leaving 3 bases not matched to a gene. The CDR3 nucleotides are TGTGCCAGCAGCGTCGACAGGGGGAACACTGAAGCTTTCTTT. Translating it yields CASSVDRGNTEAFF.

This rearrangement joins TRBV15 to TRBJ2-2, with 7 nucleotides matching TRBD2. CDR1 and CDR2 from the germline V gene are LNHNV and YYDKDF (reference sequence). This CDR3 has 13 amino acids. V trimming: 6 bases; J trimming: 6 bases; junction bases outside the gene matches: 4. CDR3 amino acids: CATRGGIAGELFF. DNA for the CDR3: TGTGCCACCAGGGGGGGGATCGCCGGGGAGCTGTTTTTT.

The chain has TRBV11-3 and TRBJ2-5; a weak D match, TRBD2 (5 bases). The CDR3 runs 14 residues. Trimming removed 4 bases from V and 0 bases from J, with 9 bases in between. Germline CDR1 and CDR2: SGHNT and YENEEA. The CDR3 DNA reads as TGTGCCAGCAGCTCGGGATCGTACCAAGAGACCCAGTACTTC. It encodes CASSSGSYQETQYF.

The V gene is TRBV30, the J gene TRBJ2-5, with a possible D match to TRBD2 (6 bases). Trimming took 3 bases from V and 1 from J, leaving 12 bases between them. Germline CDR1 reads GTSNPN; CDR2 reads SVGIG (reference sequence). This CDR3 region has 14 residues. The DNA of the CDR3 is TGTGCCTGGAGCACCGGGGGACGCCAAGAGACCCAGTACTTC. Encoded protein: CAWSTGGRQETQYF.

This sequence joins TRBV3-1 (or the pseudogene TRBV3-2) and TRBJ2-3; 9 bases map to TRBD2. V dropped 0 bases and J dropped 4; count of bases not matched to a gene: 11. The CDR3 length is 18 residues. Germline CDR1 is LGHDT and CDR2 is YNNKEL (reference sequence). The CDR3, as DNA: TGTGCCAGCAGCCAAGATTGGGTGGCGGGGGGGCCGGCAGATACGCAGTATTTT. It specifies CASSQDWVAGGPADTQYF.

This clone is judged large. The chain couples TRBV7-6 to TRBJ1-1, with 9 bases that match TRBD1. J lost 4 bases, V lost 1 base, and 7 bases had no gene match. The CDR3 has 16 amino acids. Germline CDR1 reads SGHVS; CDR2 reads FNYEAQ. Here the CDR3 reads CASSLGVVGQGTEAFF. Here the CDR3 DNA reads TGTGCCAGCAGCTTAGGAGTAGTGGGACAGGGCACTGAAGCTTTCTTT.

This chain's CDR3 is CASSRQGIVSGNTIYF. The CDR3, as DNA: TGTGCCAGCAGTCGACAGGGGATAGTATCTGGAAACACCATATATTTT. The chain links TRBV6-6 to TRBJ1-3, with 8 nucleotides matching TRBD1. The CDR3 has 16 amino acids. Germline CDR1 MNHNY, CDR2 SVGAGI (reference sequence). The V gene end was trimmed by 5 bases and the J gene end by 1 base; junction bases not matched to a gene: 7.

CDR3 sequence: CAWWVGTGYGYTF. DNA of the CDR3: TGTGCCTGGTGGGTAGGGACAGGGTATGGCTACACCTTC. V usage is TRBV30 and J usage is TRBJ1-2; 9 nucleotides align to TRBD1. The germline V gene encodes CDR1 GTSNPN and CDR2 SVGIG (reference sequence). J gave up 5 bases and V 5 bases, and 6 bases lay outside the gene matches. This CDR3 is 13 amino acids long.

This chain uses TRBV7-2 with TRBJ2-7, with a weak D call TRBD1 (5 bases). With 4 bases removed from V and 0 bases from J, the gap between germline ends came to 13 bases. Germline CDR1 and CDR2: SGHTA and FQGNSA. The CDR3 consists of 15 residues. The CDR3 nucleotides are TGTGCCAGCAGCTATATTTCGACAGACTCCTACGAGCAGTACTTC. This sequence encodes CASSYISTDSYEQYF.

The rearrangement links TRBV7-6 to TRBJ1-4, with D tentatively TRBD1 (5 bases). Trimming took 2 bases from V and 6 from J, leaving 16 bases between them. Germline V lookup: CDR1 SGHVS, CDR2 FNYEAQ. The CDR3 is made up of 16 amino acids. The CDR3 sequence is CASSLTPQTRDEKLFF. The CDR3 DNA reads TGTGCCAGCAGCTTAACCCCCCAAACCAGGGATGAAAAACTGTTTTTT.

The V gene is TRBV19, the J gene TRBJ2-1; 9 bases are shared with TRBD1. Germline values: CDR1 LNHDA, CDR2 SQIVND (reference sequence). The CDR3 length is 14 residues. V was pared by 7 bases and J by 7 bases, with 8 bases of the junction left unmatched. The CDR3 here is CASKWTGAGNEQFF. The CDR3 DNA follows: TGTGCCAGTAAATGGACAGGGGCTGGTAATGAGCAGTTCTTC. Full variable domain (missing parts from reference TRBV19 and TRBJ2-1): DGGITQSPKYLFRKEGQNVTLSCEQNLNHDAMYWYRQDPGQGLRLIYYSQIVNDFQKGDIAEGYSVSREKKESFPLTVTSAQKNPTAFYLCASKWTGAGNEQFFGPGTRLTVL.

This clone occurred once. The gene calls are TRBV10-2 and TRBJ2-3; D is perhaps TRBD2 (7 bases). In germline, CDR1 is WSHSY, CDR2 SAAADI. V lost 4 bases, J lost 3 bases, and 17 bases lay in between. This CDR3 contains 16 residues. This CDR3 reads CASSGPGGALTDTQYF. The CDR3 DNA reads TGCGCCAGCAGTGGACCTGGGGGGGCTTTAACAGATACGCAGTATTTT.